This TCR beta chain came from a study of cytomegalovirus exposure and HLA in healthy donors. It was with 60 Vbeta and 13 Jbeta primers that the PCR ran. TCRdb's copy holds only in-frame clones and misses some; the assay was immunoSEQ multiplex PCR. The table has approximately 120,000 clones, around three quarters seen once. The CDR3 contains 14 residues. The germline V gene encodes CDR1 SEHNR and CDR2 FQNEAQ (reference sequence). V lost 5 bases and J lost 3, with 13 bases in between. Sequencing was done on a sample of PBMCs. The chain combines TRBV7-9 with TRBJ1-1; tentatively, D is TRBD1 (6 bases). This TCR derives from a female donor in good health and CMV-seronegative. CDR3 coding DNA: TGTGCCAGCAGCCACTGGGACACAGACACTGAAGCTTTCTTT. It translates to CASSHWDTDTEAFF.